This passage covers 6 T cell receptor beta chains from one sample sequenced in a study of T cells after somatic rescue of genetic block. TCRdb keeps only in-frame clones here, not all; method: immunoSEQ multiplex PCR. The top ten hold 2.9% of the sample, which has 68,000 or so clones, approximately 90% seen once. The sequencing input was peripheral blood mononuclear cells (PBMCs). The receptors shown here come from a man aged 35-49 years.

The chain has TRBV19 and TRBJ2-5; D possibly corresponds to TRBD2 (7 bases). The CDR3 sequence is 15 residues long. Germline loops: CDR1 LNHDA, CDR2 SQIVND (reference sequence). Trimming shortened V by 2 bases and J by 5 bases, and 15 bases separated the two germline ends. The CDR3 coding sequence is TGTGCCAGTAGTATAAGGGGGAGGGCCTGGGAGACCCAGTACTTC. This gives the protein CASSIRGRAWETQYF.

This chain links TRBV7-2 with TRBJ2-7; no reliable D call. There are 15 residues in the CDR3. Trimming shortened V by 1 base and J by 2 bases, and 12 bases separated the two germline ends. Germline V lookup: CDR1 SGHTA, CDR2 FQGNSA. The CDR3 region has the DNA TGTGCCAGCAGCTTAGGAAACAGTAGGACCTACGAGCAGTACTTC. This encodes CASSLGNSRTYEQYF.

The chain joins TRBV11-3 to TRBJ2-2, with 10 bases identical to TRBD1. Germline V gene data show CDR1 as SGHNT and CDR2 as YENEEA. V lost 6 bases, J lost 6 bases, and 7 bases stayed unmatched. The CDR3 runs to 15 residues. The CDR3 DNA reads TGTGCCAGCAGGATCGGGACAGGGGTTTCCGGGGAGCTGTTTTTT. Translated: CASRIGTGVSGELFF.

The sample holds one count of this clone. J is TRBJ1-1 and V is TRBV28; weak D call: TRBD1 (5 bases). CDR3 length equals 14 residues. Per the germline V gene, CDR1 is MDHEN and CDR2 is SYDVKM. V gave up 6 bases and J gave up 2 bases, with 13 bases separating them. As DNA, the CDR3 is TGTGCCAGCAGCCCCCCGGGACGAAACACTGAAGCTTTCTTT. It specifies CASSPPGRNTEAFF. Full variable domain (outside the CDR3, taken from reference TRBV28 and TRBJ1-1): DVKVTQSSRYLVKRTGEKVFLECVQDMDHENMFWYRQDPGLGLRLIYFSYDVKMKEKGDIPEGYSVSREKKERFSLILESASTNQTSMYLCASSPPGRNTEAFFGQGTRLTVV.

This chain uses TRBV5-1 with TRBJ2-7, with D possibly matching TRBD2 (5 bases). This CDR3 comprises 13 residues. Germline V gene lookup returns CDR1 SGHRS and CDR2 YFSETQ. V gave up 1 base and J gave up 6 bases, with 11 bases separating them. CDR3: CASSLKSGLEQYF. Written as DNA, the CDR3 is TGCGCCAGCAGCTTGAAAAGCGGACTCGAGCAGTACTTC.

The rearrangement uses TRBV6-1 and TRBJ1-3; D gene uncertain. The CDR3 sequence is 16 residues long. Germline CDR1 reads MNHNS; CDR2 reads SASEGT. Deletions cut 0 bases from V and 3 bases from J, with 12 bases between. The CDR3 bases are TGTGCCAGCAGTGAAGCTTCAGGAGGCGGTGGAAACACCATATATTTT. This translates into CASSEASGGGGNTIYF.